The 24 T cell receptor beta chains presented below share a single source sample, sequenced in a study of spatial heterogeneity in lung cancer. TCRdb re-derived calls from the 5' RACE reads in MiXCR, one entry per CDR3 protein. The sample carries more than 40,000 distinct CDR3 sequences, approximately 22% recorded once. Time point specified: blood at routine non-recurrence follow-up after resection. The starting material was PBMCs, obtained at follow-up. These receptors were obtained from a female donor with early-stage non-small cell lung cancer.

This clonotype was counted ten times or more. The gene calls are TRBV7-2 and TRBJ2-2, with unresolved D. Germline-derived CDR1 and CDR2 are SGHTA and FQGNSA. Trimming left V 5 bases short and J 0 bases short, with 7 bases between. This CDR3 is built from 14 residues. The CDR3 nucleotides read TGTGCCAGCAGCACTACTCCGAACACCGGGGAGCTGTTTTTT. Its translation: CASSTTPNTGELFF. The variable domain in full, with the rest retrieved from reference TRBV7-2 and TRBJ2-2, is GAGVSQSPSNKVTEKGKDVELRCDPISGHTALYWYRQSLGQGLEFLIYFQGNSAPDKSGLPSDRFSAERTGGSVSTLTIQRTQQEDSAVYLCASSTTPNTGELFFGEGSRLTVL.

In this sample, this clonotype turned up a few times. The chain is built from TRBV29-1 and TRBJ2-3; 7 positions match TRBD2. Germline V gene lookup returns CDR1 SQVTM and CDR2 ANQGSEA. Trimming took 0 bases from V and 0 from J; bases not matched to a gene: 3. The CDR3 length is 15 residues. CDR3 sequence reads: CSVEDTGGSTDTQYF. For the CDR3, the DNA is TGCAGCGTTGAAGATACCGGGGGGAGCACAGATACGCAGTATTTT.

In this sample, this clonotype turned up a few times. The gene calls are TRBV11-2 and TRBJ2-5, with D maybe TRBD2 (5 bases). The CDR3 extends over 16 amino acids. V was clipped by 0 bases and J by 4 bases, with 15 bases between them. Germline CDR1 and CDR2: SGHAT and FQNNGV. CDR3 residues: CASSLDRGAGLETQYF. CDR3 DNA sequence: TGTGCCAGCAGCTTAGATCGGGGAGCCGGGTTAGAGACCCAGTACTTC.

Only a few counts were recorded for this clonotype. The gene calls are TRBV19 and TRBJ2-2; D gene uncertain. Trimming removed 6 bases from V and 6 bases from J, with 2 bases in between. Germline V gives CDR1 LNHDA, CDR2 SQIVND (reference sequence). The CDR3 runs to 10 residues. CDR3 protein: CASRAGELFF. Here the CDR3 DNA reads TGTGCCAGTAGAGCCGGGGAGCTGTTTTTT.

The chain couples TRBV6-5 to TRBJ2-5; tentatively, D is TRBD1 or TRBD2 (5 bases each). Trimming removed 2 bases from V and 7 bases from J, with 14 bases in between. The CDR3 consists of 14 residues. Germline V gene lookup returns CDR1 MNHEY and CDR2 SVGAGI. In DNA form, the CDR3 reads TGTGCCAGCAGTTACAGGGGAGTGGGTGGGACCCAGTACTTC. Translated, it gives CASSYRGVGGTQYF.

This rearrangement joins TRBV10-3 to TRBJ1-2; D call uncertain. Trimming took 2 bases from V and 8 from J, leaving 9 bases between them. The CDR3 runs 12 residues. Germline CDR1 is ENHRY and CDR2 is SYGVKD. CDR3 nucleotides: TGTGCCATCAGTGAGGATACGAGCGGCTACACCTTC. Translation: CAISEDTSGYTF.

This clonotype was found many times. This chain uses TRBV6-6 with TRBJ1-4; D may be TRBD1 (6 bases). Per germline, CDR1 MNHNY and CDR2 SVGAGI (reference sequence). This CDR3 region has 15 residues. V shed 3 bases and J shed 0 bases, with 8 bases lying between them. Here the CDR3 reads CASSYSGATNEKLFF. The CDR3 nucleotides are TGTGCCAGCAGTTATTCAGGGGCAACTAATGAAAAACTGTTTTTT.

The V and J genes are TRBV7-9 and TRBJ1-6; D perhaps matches TRBD1 (5 bases). CDR1 SEHNR and CDR2 FQNEAQ come from the germline V gene (reference sequence). The CDR3 has 14 residues. Trimming took off 5 bases at V and 10 bases at J, with 15 bases between the two ends. In DNA, the CDR3 is TGTGCCAGCAGCCACGGGCCCCAGGGATCACCCCTCCACTTT. Translated: CASSHGPQGSPLHF.

This sequence joins TRBV5-4 and TRBJ2-3; weak D call: TRBD2 (5 bases). The CDR3 loop spans 16 amino acids. V was clipped by 9 bases and J by 0 bases, with 20 bases between them. In germline, CDR1 is SGHNT, CDR2 YYREEE (reference sequence). The CDR3 loop reads CATRAAVSPSTDTQYF. The CDR3 coding sequence is TGTGCCACCCGGGCAGCGGTCTCTCCGAGCACAGATACGCAGTATTTT.

This chain connects TRBV30 to TRBJ1-1; possibly TRBD1 for D (6 bases). The CDR3 has 13 residues. Germline V gene lookup returns CDR1 GTSNPN and CDR2 SVGIG (reference sequence). Trimming removed 5 bases from V and 5 bases from J, with 15 bases in between. The CDR3 sequence: CAWGRGAETEAFF. Written as DNA, the CDR3 is TGTGCCTGGGGCAGGGGCGCGGAGACTGAAGCTTTCTTT.

DNA for the CDR3: TGTGCCAGTAGTATAAGGTCCGGGGCAGAGACCCAGTACTTC. Its protein is CASSIRSGAETQYF. The gene calls are TRBV19 and TRBJ2-5; possibly TRBD1 or TRBD2 for D (5 bases each). V was cut by 2 bases and J by 4 bases, with 11 bases left in between. This CDR3 comprises 14 residues. Germline V gene sequence: CDR1 LNHDA, CDR2 SQIVND (reference sequence).

The sample holds many counts of this clonotype. The V call is TRBV7-8, the J call TRBJ2-7, with D unresolved. Germline CDR1 and CDR2: SGHVS and FQNEAQ. Trimming removed 5 bases at V and 5 bases at J, with 10 bases between. The CDR3 length is 12 residues. The CDR3 sequence: CASSPSWNEQYF. DNA of the CDR3: TGTGCCAGCAGCCCCTCGTGGAACGAGCAGTACTTC.

This clonotype occurred many times. The gene calls are TRBV5-1 and TRBJ1-4; TRBD1 aligns across 8 bases. The V gene's germline CDR1 is SGHRS and CDR2 YFSETQ. After removal of 5 bases from V and 4 bases from J, the junction contained 7 bases not matched to a gene. The CDR3 has 15 amino acids. The chain's CDR3 is CASRAGQVDNEKLFF. CDR3 DNA: TGCGCCAGCAGAGCGGGACAGGTCGATAATGAAAAACTGTTTTTT.

This rearrangement joins TRBV20-1 to TRBJ2-3; no clear D. With 2 bases removed from V and 6 bases from J, the gap between germline ends came to 12 bases. Germline CDR1 reads DFQATT; CDR2 reads SNEGSKA (reference sequence). CDR3 length: 13 amino acids. CDR3 nucleotide sequence: TGCAGTGCTAGAAGAGGTCAACAGGATACGCAGTATTTT. The encoded protein is CSARRGQQDTQYF.

This clonotype was picked up many times. J is TRBJ1-2 and V is TRBV5-1; unclear D gene. V shed 2 bases and J shed 2 bases, with 10 bases lying between them. CDR1 and CDR2 (germline): SGHRS, YFSETQ. This CDR3 contains 14 residues. In DNA, the CDR3 is TGCGCCAGCAGCTTACCCGGGGTGAACTATGGCTACACCTTC. This encodes CASSLPGVNYGYTF.

This clonotype was seen repeatedly, ten times or more. V and J are TRBV20-1 and TRBJ2-1, with a weak D call TRBD2 (6 bases). This CDR3 is built from 16 residues. The V gene's germline CDR1 is DFQATT and CDR2 SNEGSKA (reference sequence). Trimming left V 3 bases short and J 1 base short, with 16 bases between. The CDR3 reads CSASASLAGSYNEQFF. The DNA for the CDR3 is TGCAGTGCTAGCGCATCACTAGCCGGGTCCTACAATGAGCAGTTCTTC.

The table lists this clonotype with many counts. This rearrangement joins TRBV3-1 to TRBJ1-1; TRBD1 might be the D (5 bases). The CDR3 consists of 11 residues. V gave up 6 bases and J gave up 5 bases, with 7 bases separating them. Germline V CDR1 and CDR2: LGHDT, YNNKEL (reference sequence). The CDR3 reads CASSQGTEAFF. The CDR3 nucleotides are TGTGCCAGCAGTCAGGGTACTGAAGCTTTCTTT.

The J gene is TRBJ1-4, the V gene TRBV29-1; no clear D. V lost 2 bases and J lost 8, with 15 bases in between. CDR3 size: 14 residues. Germline lookup yields CDR1 SQVTM and CDR2 ANQGSEA. The CDR3 protein is CSVENPWEGEKLFF. As DNA, the CDR3 is TGCAGCGTTGAAAATCCTTGGGAGGGAGAAAAACTGTTTTTT.

This clonotype was seen a handful of times. V gene TRBV6-6 combines with J gene TRBJ2-7; D may be TRBD2 (6 bases). The CDR3 length is 12 residues. The V gene's germline CDR1 is MNHNY and CDR2 SVGAGI (reference sequence). With 6 bases removed from V and 6 bases from J, the gap between germline ends came to 12 bases. CDR3 coding DNA: TGTGCCAGCAGCTCCGGACTACTCGAGCAGTACTTC. As protein: CASSSGLLEQYF.

The rearrangement uses TRBV11-2 and TRBJ2-2; TRBD2 might be the D (6 bases). Trimming left V 7 bases short and J 3 bases short, with 9 bases between. Germline values: CDR1 SGHAT, CDR2 FQNNGV. This CDR3 is built from 13 residues. The CDR3 DNA sequence: TGTGCCAGCACGCGGGAACACACCGGGGAGCTGTTTTTT. It translates to CASTREHTGELFF.

J is TRBJ2-3 and V is TRBV6-5; 9 bases line up with TRBD2. Trimming took 4 bases from V and 0 from J; bases not matched to a gene: 5. This CDR3 is built from 16 residues. CDR1 and CDR2 from the germline V gene are MNHEY and SVGAGI. Here the CDR3 DNA reads TGTGCCAGCAGTTTGAGACTAGCGGCTAGCACAGATACGCAGTATTTT. Its protein is CASSLRLAASTDTQYF.

There are a few counts of this clonotype. This chain links TRBV20-1 with TRBJ2-1; possible D gene TRBD2, 7 bases. The CDR3 is 14 residues long. Germline assignment: CDR1 DFQATT and CDR2 SNEGSKA (reference sequence). V dropped 5 bases and J dropped 0 bases, with 11 bases sitting between them. The CDR3 DNA reads TGCAGTGCTGAGCGGGACACCTCCTACAATGAGCAGTTCTTC. Residues: CSAERDTSYNEQFF.

On this clonotype: Just one base apart from a much larger clone, this may be a read error. The rearrangement uses TRBV10-3 and TRBJ1-2; D is ambiguous. CDR1 ENHRY and CDR2 SYGVKD come from the germline V gene. There are 13 residues in the CDR3. Here the CDR3 DNA reads TGTACCATCAGTGAATACGGGAACTATGGCTACACCTTC. Protein product: CTISEYGNYGYTF.

This clonotype was seen ten or more times. The rearrangement uses TRBV11-2 and TRBJ2-3, with 8 nucleotides matching TRBD2. Germline loops: CDR1 SGHAT, CDR2 FQNNGV. Trimming cost V 1 base and J 2 bases; bases outside gene matches: 5. There are 16 residues in the CDR3. The CDR3 nucleotides are TGTGCCAGCAGCTTAGTGGCGGGGGGCATCACAGATACGCAGTATTTT. This encodes CASSLVAGGITDTQYF.